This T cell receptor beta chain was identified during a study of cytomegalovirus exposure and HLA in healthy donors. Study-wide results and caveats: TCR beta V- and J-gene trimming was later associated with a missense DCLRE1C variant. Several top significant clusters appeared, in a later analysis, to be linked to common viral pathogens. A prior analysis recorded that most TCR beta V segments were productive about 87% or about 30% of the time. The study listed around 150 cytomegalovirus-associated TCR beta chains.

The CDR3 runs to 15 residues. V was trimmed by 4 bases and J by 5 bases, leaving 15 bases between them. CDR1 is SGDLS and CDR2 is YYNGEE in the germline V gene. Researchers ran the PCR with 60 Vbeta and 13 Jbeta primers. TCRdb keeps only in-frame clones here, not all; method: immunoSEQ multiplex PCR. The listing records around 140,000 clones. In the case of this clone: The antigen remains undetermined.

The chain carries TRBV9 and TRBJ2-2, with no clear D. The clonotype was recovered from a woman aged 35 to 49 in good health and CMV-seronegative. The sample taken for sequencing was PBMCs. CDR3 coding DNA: TGTGCCAGCAGCCCTCGCGGTCTCCAGACCGGGGAGCTGTTTTTT. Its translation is CASSPRGLQTGELFF.